The T cell receptor beta chain under discussion was sequenced for a study of T cell responses to AZD1222 COVID-19 vaccine. Study findings and constraints: Clonal diversity may have been underestimated in mostly white British donors.

Clones were sequenced by immunoSEQ multiplex PCR, and TCRdb holds only the in-frame ones, with some missing. The sample comprises 120,000 to 150,000 clones, approximately 89% of which are singletons, and approximately 2.8% rests with the top ten. About this clone: Its antigen is not identified.

Deletions cut 7 bases from V and 7 bases from J, with 13 bases between. CDR3 length: 12 amino acids. Germline CDR1 MGHRA, CDR2 YSYEKL. The gene calls are TRBV4-1 and TRBJ1-1, with D perhaps TRBD1 (5 bases). The sequences come from peripheral blood, collected on day 0 of AZD1222 vaccination. This receptor was obtained from an adult in good health. The CDR3 protein is CASNGGAGEAFF. For the CDR3, the DNA is TGCGCCAGCAATGGAGGGGCGGGTGAAGCTTTCTTT.